Below, 3 T cell receptor beta chains from the same sample are listed, as sequenced in a study of early T cells in non-severe SARS-CoV-2 infection. From the 5' RACE reads, TCRdb called clonotypes with MiXCR, one entry per CDR3 protein. The sample carries roughly 60,000 distinct CDR3 sequences, roughly 12% recorded once. The material sequenced was whole blood. All receptors come from an adult who was a healthcare worker with PCR-confirmed SARS-CoV-2 infection or an uninfected control (not recorded which).

This clonotype turned up a few times. V is TRBV6-5 and J is TRBJ2-6; tentatively, D is TRBD1 (6 bases). CDR3 length: 15 amino acids. Trimming stripped 6 bases from V and 4 bases from J, with 13 bases between. Germline-derived CDR1 and CDR2 are MNHEY and SVGAGI. CDR3 region: CASSTGHSGANVLTF. Here the CDR3 DNA reads TGTGCCAGCAGCACAGGGCACTCCGGGGCCAACGTCCTGACTTTC.

In this sample, this clonotype is medium-sized (0.01 to 0.1%). The chain links TRBV29-1 to TRBJ2-1; TRBD1 aligns across 7 bases. In germline, CDR1 is SQVTM, CDR2 ANQGSEA. V was clipped by 3 bases and J by 7 bases; unmatched bases: 3. The CDR3 is 12 residues long. In DNA form, the CDR3 reads TGCAGCGTTGAGACAGGGATGAATGAGCAGTTCTTC. This translates into CSVETGMNEQFF.

This chain uses TRBV7-8 with TRBJ2-3, with D possibly TRBD2 on 6 matching bases. CDR3 length: 15 residues. Between the trimmed V and J ends, which lost 1 base and 0 bases, there was a span of 8 bases. Per germline, CDR1 SGHVS and CDR2 FQNEAQ. This CDR3 is CASSLVGGSTDTQYF. For the CDR3, the DNA is TGTGCCAGCAGCTTAGTTGGGGGGAGCACAGATACGCAGTATTTT.